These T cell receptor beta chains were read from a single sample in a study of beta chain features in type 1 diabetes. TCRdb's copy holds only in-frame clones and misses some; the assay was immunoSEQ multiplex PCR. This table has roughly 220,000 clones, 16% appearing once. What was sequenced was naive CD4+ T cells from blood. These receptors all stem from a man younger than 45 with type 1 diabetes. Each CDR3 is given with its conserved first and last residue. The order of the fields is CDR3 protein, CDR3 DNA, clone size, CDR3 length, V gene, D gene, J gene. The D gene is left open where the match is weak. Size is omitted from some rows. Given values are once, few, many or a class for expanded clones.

cdr3_aa: CASSLTQAVGEQFF
cdr3_nt: TGTGCCAGCAGTTTAACCCAGGCAGTCGGTGAGCAGTTCTTC
clone_size: NA
cdr3_length: 14
v_call: TRBV28
d_call: NA
j_call: TRBJ2-1

cdr3_aa: CASSQDGGTGGVYGYTF
cdr3_nt: TGCGCCAGCAGCCAAGATGGTGGGACAGGGGGCGTCTATGGCTACACCTTC
clone_size: NA
cdr3_length: 17
v_call: TRBV4-3
d_call: TRBD1
j_call: TRBJ1-2

cdr3_aa: CASSPLALPGGNEQFF
cdr3_nt: TGTGCCAGTAGTCCCCTGGCCCTGCCAGGGGGCAATGAGCAGTTCTTC
clone_size: few
cdr3_length: 16
v_call: TRBV19
d_call: TRBD1
j_call: TRBJ2-1

cdr3_aa: CASSSLRTGDNEQFF
cdr3_nt: TGTGCCAGCAGCTCCCTTAGGACTGGCGACAATGAGCAGTTCTTC
clone_size: NA
cdr3_length: 15
v_call: TRBV5-4
d_call: NA
j_call: TRBJ2-1

cdr3_aa: CASSDGGKGEKLFF
cdr3_nt: TGTGCCAGCAGTGATGGGGGCAAAGGTGAAAAACTGTTTTTT
clone_size: few
cdr3_length: 14
v_call: TRBV25-1
d_call: NA
j_call: TRBJ1-4

cdr3_aa: CASSVEAGQETQYF
cdr3_nt: TGTGCCAGCAGCGTAGAAGCAGGACAAGAGACCCAGTACTTC
clone_size: few
cdr3_length: 14
v_call: TRBV9
d_call: NA
j_call: TRBJ2-5

cdr3_aa: CSVGEAGEKLFF
cdr3_nt: TGCAGCGTTGGCGAGGCAGGTGAAAAACTGTTTTTT
clone_size: NA
cdr3_length: 12
v_call: TRBV29-1
d_call: NA
j_call: TRBJ1-4

cdr3_aa: CASSSTVEDTEAFF
cdr3_nt: TGTGCCAGCAGCTCCACGGTCGAAGACACTGAAGCTTTCTTT
clone_size: NA
cdr3_length: 14
v_call: TRBV11-2
d_call: NA
j_call: TRBJ1-1

cdr3_aa: CSVGAPDTQYF
cdr3_nt: TGCAGCGTTGGAGCGCCAGATACGCAGTATTTT
clone_size: NA
cdr3_length: 11
v_call: TRBV29-1
d_call: NA
j_call: TRBJ2-3

cdr3_aa: CASSLSGTGTDTQYF
cdr3_nt: TGTGCCAGCAGCTTGTCTGGGACGGGCACAGATACGCAGTATTTT
clone_size: few
cdr3_length: 15
v_call: TRBV5-4
d_call: NA
j_call: TRBJ2-3

cdr3_aa: CASSQHGTENYGYTF
cdr3_nt: TGTGCCAGCAGCCAACACGGTACGGAAAACTATGGCTACACCTTC
clone_size: few
cdr3_length: 15
v_call: TRBV14
d_call: NA
j_call: TRBJ1-2

cdr3_aa: CAISILPGTGQALFTDTQYF
cdr3_nt: TGTGCCATCAGCATTCTTCCCGGGACAGGGCAAGCCTTGTTCACAGATACGCAGTATTTT
clone_size: few
cdr3_length: 20
v_call: TRBV10-3
d_call: TRBD1
j_call: TRBJ2-3

cdr3_aa: CASSKGGVWYNEQFF
cdr3_nt: TGTGCCAGCAGCAAAGGGGGAGTTTGGTACAATGAGCAGTTCTTC
clone_size: few
cdr3_length: 15
v_call: TRBV21-1
d_call: NA
j_call: TRBJ2-1

cdr3_aa: CASRLRVSNEQFF
cdr3_nt: TGTGCCAGCAGACTCAGGGTTTCCAATGAGCAGTTCTTC
clone_size: few
cdr3_length: 13
v_call: TRBV28
d_call: NA
j_call: TRBJ2-1

cdr3_aa: CAWSRTNYEQYF
cdr3_nt: TGTGCCTGGAGCCGGACAAACTACGAGCAGTACTTC
clone_size: NA
cdr3_length: 12
v_call: TRBV30
d_call: NA
j_call: TRBJ2-7

cdr3_aa: CASSLSSNNEQFF
cdr3_nt: TGTGCCAGCAGCTTGTCTAGCAACAATGAGCAGTTCTTC
clone_size: few
cdr3_length: 13
v_call: TRBV7-3
d_call: NA
j_call: TRBJ2-1

cdr3_aa: CASSLGTGFADTQYF
cdr3_nt: TGCGCCAGCAGCCTCGGGACAGGGTTTGCAGATACGCAGTATTTT
clone_size: few
cdr3_length: 15
v_call: TRBV4-3
d_call: TRBD1
j_call: TRBJ2-3

cdr3_aa: CASSVGSQVASYEQYF
cdr3_nt: TGTGCCAGCAGCGTAGGCAGCCAGGTGGCATCCTACGAGCAGTACTTC
clone_size: few
cdr3_length: 16
v_call: TRBV9
d_call: NA
j_call: TRBJ2-7

cdr3_aa: CASSHTSGITDTQYF
cdr3_nt: TGTGCCAGCAGTCACACTAGCGGGATTACAGATACGCAGTATTTT
clone_size: few
cdr3_length: 15
v_call: TRBV6-5
d_call: TRBD2
j_call: TRBJ2-3

cdr3_aa: CASSPEQALETQYF
cdr3_nt: TGCGCCAGCAGCCCGGAACAGGCCCTGGAGACCCAGTACTTC
clone_size: few
cdr3_length: 14
v_call: TRBV5-1
d_call: NA
j_call: TRBJ2-5

cdr3_aa: CASSPGQGREKLFF
cdr3_nt: TGTGCCAGCAGCCCGGGACAGGGGCGTGAAAAACTGTTTTTT
clone_size: NA
cdr3_length: 14
v_call: TRBV7-2
d_call: TRBD1
j_call: TRBJ1-4

cdr3_aa: CSFGQLNTEAFF
cdr3_nt: TGCAGCTTCGGACAGTTGAACACTGAAGCTTTCTTT
clone_size: few
cdr3_length: 12
v_call: TRBV29-1
d_call: NA
j_call: TRBJ1-1

cdr3_aa: CASSFLQTGKGYNEQFF
cdr3_nt: TGTGCCAGCAGCTTTCTACAGACAGGGAAGGGATACAATGAGCAGTTCTTC
clone_size: NA
cdr3_length: 17
v_call: TRBV5-6
d_call: TRBD1
j_call: TRBJ2-1

cdr3_aa: CASSLKDRDTQYF
cdr3_nt: TGTGCCAGCAGCTTAAAGGATCGGGATACGCAGTATTTT
clone_size: few
cdr3_length: 13
v_call: TRBV7-2
d_call: NA
j_call: TRBJ2-3

cdr3_aa: CASSHNLLGLQETQYF
cdr3_nt: TGTGCCAGCAGCCACAATTTGTTAGGTCTCCAAGAGACCCAGTACTTC
clone_size: NA
cdr3_length: 16
v_call: TRBV7-9
d_call: NA
j_call: TRBJ2-5

cdr3_aa: CASSMTGSENIQYF
cdr3_nt: TGTGCCAGCAGCATGACCGGGTCTGAAAACATTCAGTACTTC
clone_size: few
cdr3_length: 14
v_call: TRBV7-8
d_call: NA
j_call: TRBJ2-4

cdr3_aa: CASSDTWSSGGTGELFF
cdr3_nt: TGTGCCAGCAGTGATACTTGGAGTAGCGGAGGCACCGGGGAGCTGTTTTTT
clone_size: NA
cdr3_length: 17
v_call: TRBV28
d_call: NA
j_call: TRBJ2-2

cdr3_aa: CASSPATTGTLSQYIQYF
cdr3_nt: TGTGCCAGCTCACCAGCCACGACCGGGACACTTAGCCAGTACATTCAGTACTTC
clone_size: NA
cdr3_length: 18
v_call: TRBV18
d_call: NA
j_call: TRBJ2-4

cdr3_aa: CASSVVGTSSSGNTIYF
cdr3_nt: TGTGCCAGCAGCGTAGTTGGGACTTCGTCATCCGGAAACACCATATATTTT
clone_size: few
cdr3_length: 17
v_call: TRBV9
d_call: NA
j_call: TRBJ1-3

cdr3_aa: CASSLRHGPYEQYF
cdr3_nt: TGTGCCAGCAGTCTTAGACACGGCCCCTACGAGCAGTACTTC
clone_size: NA
cdr3_length: 14
v_call: TRBV13
d_call: NA
j_call: TRBJ2-7